This T cell receptor (beta chain) was documented in a study of shared clonotypes between healthy human individuals. V dropped 3 bases and J dropped 0 bases, with 12 bases sitting between them. The V gene's germline CDR1 is MDHEN and CDR2 SYDVKM. This CDR3 is 16 amino acids long. Sequenced by immunoSEQ multiplex PCR; TCRdb stores in-frame clones only, minus some. The sample includes 780,000 or so clones, 72% seen only once; the top ten take roughly 1.8%. This chain uses TRBV28 with TRBJ1-3; D is perhaps TRBD1 (5 bases). This clonotype was obtained from a woman aged 25-40 years in good health. Material: memory CD4+ T cells sorted from blood. Indicated subset: CD45RA-negative fraction. As DNA, the CDR3 is TGTGCCAGCAGTTTTTTCAGGGCGATCTCTGGAAACACCATATATTTT. Its translation: CASSFFRAISGNTIYF.